Listed below are T cell receptor beta chains from one sample, sequenced in a study of blood T cell repertoires in COVID-19. The assay was immunoSEQ multiplex PCR, and TCRdb's table has in-frame clones only and misses some. In the table there are some 340,000 clones, 85% to 95% of which are singletons. The sample consisted of PBMCs or T cells enriched from blood (not recorded which). Every receptor here comes from a young woman who had been exposed to COVID-19. CDR3s include the opening cysteine and the closing phenylalanine or tryptophan. D genes are given only for firm matches. The listing skips clone size in some rows; elsewhere it reads once, few, many or a size class.

TRBJ1-2,TRBV5-4,-,TRBD1,TGTGCCAGCAGCCCAAGGACAGGGCGTAACTATGGCTACACCTTC,CASSPRTGRNYGYTF
TRBJ1-5,TRBV29-1,-,-,TGCAGCGTTCTTGTCCAAGGGGATCAGCCCCAGCATTTT,CSVLVQGDQPQHF
TRBJ1-1,TRBV7-9,-,-,TGTGCCAGCAGCCCCGGGAACCCTCCGAACACTGAAGCTTTCTTT,CASSPGNPPNTEAFF
TRBJ2-3,TRBV5-1,-,-,TGCGCCAGCGGCGGACAGAACACAGATACGCAGTATTTT,CASGGQNTDTQYF
TRBJ1-3,TRBV2,-,-,TGTGCCAGCAGTGCCCCAGGGGTTTTGGCTGGAAACACCATATATTTT,CASSAPGVLAGNTIYF
TRBJ2-5,TRBV7-6,once,TRBD2,TGTGCCAGCAGCCGGCGGGGGGGCATGGGAGAGACCCAGTACTTC,CASSRRGGMGETQYF
TRBJ2-5,TRBV9,-,-,TGTGCCAGCAGCGTAGGGTTCCGGGGGGAGACCCAGTACTTC,CASSVGFRGETQYF
TRBJ2-3,TRBV5-1,-,TRBD2,TGCGCCAGCAGCATCACGGGACCCGGGGGGGATACGCAGTATTTT,CASSITGPGGDTQYF
TRBJ1-2,TRBV30,-,TRBD1,TGTGCCTGGAGTTCAGGGGGCTATGGCTACACCTTC,CAWSSGGYGYTF
TRBJ1-5,TRBV2,-,-,TGTGCCAGCAGTGTGGCAGGGCCCTTGAATCAGCCCCAGCATTTT,CASSVAGPLNQPQHF
TRBJ2-2,TRBV4-1,-,TRBD1,TGCGCCAGCAGCCAGGACCTAACAGGGGAAGAATCCACCGGGGAGCTGTTTTTT,CASSQDLTGEESTGELFF
TRBJ1-4,TRBV7-2,once,TRBD1,TGTGCCAGCAGCTCCCGGACAGGGACGGGGATTCCCGGTGAAAAACTGTTTTTT,CASSSRTGTGIPGEKLFF
TRBJ2-2,TRBV19,-,-,TGTGCCAGCAGGAAAGGGGGAAACACCGGGGAGCTGTTTTTT,CASRKGGNTGELFF
TRBJ1-2,TRBV5-8,-,-,TGTGCCAGCAGCTTGGGGCGGGGGTTCGTCTATGGCTACACCTTC,CASSLGRGFVYGYTF
TRBJ1-4,TRBV7-9,-,-,TGTGCCAGCAGCTTGGGAAACCGCGGGGTGGCGACTAATGAAAAACTGTTTTTT,CASSLGNRGVATNEKLFF
TRBJ1-2,TRBV4-1,-,-,TGCGCCAGCAGCGGCCCGGGTCGGAGGGGCTATGGCTACACCTTC,CASSGPGRRGYGYTF
TRBJ1-5,TRBV5-1,-,-,TGCGCCAGCAGCTTGGGTCAGGCTAGCAATCAGCCCCAGCATTTT,CASSLGQASNQPQHF
TRBJ1-1,TRBV27,-,TRBD1,TGTGCCAGCAGCAGCTTACAGGGGGCCCTCATAATGAACACTGAAGCTTTCTTT,CASSSLQGALIMNTEAFF
TRBJ2-7,TRBV6-6,-,TRBD1,TGTGCCAGCAGTCATGACAGGGGTCGCGAGCAGTACTTC,CASSHDRGREQYF
TRBJ1-2,TRBV27,-,TRBD1,TGTGCCAGCAGCGGACAGGGGGACTATGGCTACACCTTC,CASSGQGDYGYTF
TRBJ1-1,TRBV3-1/TRBV3-2,-,-,TGTGCCAGCAGCCAAGGGACGCGGGGGCGCGGGCTGAACACTGAAGCTTTCTTT,CASSQGTRGRGLNTEAFF
TRBJ1-5,TRBV7-2,-,-,TGTGCCAGCAGCAAGGCCTACAGGTTACGGAGCAATCAGCCCCAGCATTTT,CASSKAYRLRSNQPQHF
TRBJ2-7,TRBV2,-,TRBD1,TGTGCCAGCAGGGGCCACAGGGGGCGGTCGATCCACGAGCAGTACTTC,CASRGHRGRSIHEQYF
TRBJ1-2,TRBV3-1/TRBV3-2,-,-,TGTGCCAGCAGCCAAGAGGCGGGAGGAGAGGGCTACACCTTC,CASSQEAGGEGYTF
TRBJ2-7,TRBV9,-,-,TGTGCCAGCAGCGTAGGTCGCGGCACCTACGAGCAGTACTTC,CASSVGRGTYEQYF
TRBJ1-2,TRBV7-2,-,TRBD1,TGTGCCAGCAGCTTAGAGGGTAGGACAGGGGATGGCTACACCTTC,CASSLEGRTGDGYTF
TRBJ1-1,TRBV27,-,-,TGTGCCAGCCACCAGGCGGGTTGGTATGACACTGAAGCTTTCTTT,CASHQAGWYDTEAFF
TRBJ1-4,TRBV18,-,-,TGTGCCAGCTCACCACAACAGGCCGGGGGTGAAAAACTGTTTTTT,CASSPQQAGGEKLFF
TRBJ1-2,TRBV11-2,-,TRBD1,TGTGCCAGCAGCCGTCGGGACAGGAATTTCGGTGGCTACACCTTC,CASSRRDRNFGGYTF
TRBJ1-4,TRBV18,-,TRBD1,TGTGCCAGCTGTGGACAGGCGCCCTCCCTTAATGAAAAACTGTTTTTT,CASCGQAPSLNEKLFF
TRBJ1-6,TRBV24-1,-,-,TGTGCCACCAGTGATTTGGAAAGGCAAGGGCCGGGAGAATTCTCACCCCTCCACTTT,CATSDLERQGPGEFSPLHF
TRBJ1-1,TRBV10-3,few,-,TGTGCCATCAGCGAGAGAGGGAGAGGAACTGAAGCTTTCTTT,CAISERGRGTEAFF
TRBJ1-4,TRBV19,-,-,TGTGCCAGTAGTGCCTCACAGGGACGAAATGAAAAACTGTTTTTT,CASSASQGRNEKLFF
TRBJ2-2,TRBV24-1,-,TRBD1,TGTGCCACCAGTGACTCCACTGGACAGGGGGTGTCCGGGGAGCTGTTTTTT,CATSDSTGQGVSGELFF
TRBJ1-3,TRBV14,-,-,TGTGCCAGCAGGCGGGACGGGAACTCTGGAAACACCATATATTTT,CASRRDGNSGNTIYF
TRBJ1-2,TRBV7-5,few,-,TGTGCCAGAAGCGCCGTGACAGGGGCCTATGGCTACACCTTC,CARSAVTGAYGYTF
TRBJ2-1,TRBV7-3,-,TRBD2,TGTGCCAGCAGCTTAGACCGGGGGGGCCCGAGGAATGAGCAGTTCTTC,CASSLDRGGPRNEQFF
TRBJ2-1,TRBV2,-,-,TGTGCCAGCAAGCCCTGGACTACCTACAATGAGCAGTTCTTC,CASKPWTTYNEQFF
TRBJ2-1,TRBV7-3,once,TRBD2,TGTGCCAGCAGCCCTCGGGGGGGGCTAAACAATGAGCAGTTCTTC,CASSPRGGLNNEQFF
TRBJ2-7,TRBV27,-,-,TGTGCCAGCAGTTTTGGGGCGGTAGGGGCCTACGAGCAGTACTTC,CASSFGAVGAYEQYF
TRBJ1-5,TRBV19,few,-,TGTGCCACCAGTGTCCCCCTGGGGGCGTCAAATCAGCCCCAGCATTTT,CATSVPLGASNQPQHF